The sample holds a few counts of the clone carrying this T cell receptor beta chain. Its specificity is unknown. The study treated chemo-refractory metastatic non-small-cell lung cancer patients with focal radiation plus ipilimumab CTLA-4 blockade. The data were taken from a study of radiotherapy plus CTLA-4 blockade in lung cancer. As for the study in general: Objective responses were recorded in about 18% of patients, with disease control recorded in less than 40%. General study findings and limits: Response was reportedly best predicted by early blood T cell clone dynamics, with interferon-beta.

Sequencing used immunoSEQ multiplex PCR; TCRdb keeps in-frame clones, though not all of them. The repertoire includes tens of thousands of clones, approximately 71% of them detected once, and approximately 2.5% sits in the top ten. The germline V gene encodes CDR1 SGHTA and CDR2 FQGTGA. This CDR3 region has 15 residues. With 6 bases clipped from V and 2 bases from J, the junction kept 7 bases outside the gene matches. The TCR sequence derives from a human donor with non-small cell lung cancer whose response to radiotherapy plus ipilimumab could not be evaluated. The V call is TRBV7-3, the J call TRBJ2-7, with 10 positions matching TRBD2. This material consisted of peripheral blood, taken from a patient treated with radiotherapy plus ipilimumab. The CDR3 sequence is CASSLSGRDTYEQYF. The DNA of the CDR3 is TGTGCCAGCAGTCTCAGCGGGAGGGATACCTACGAGCAGTACTTC.